These 4 T cell receptor beta chains were sequenced from one sample in a study of T cells in Graves' hyperthyroidism and ophthalmopathy. Authors of the study amplified TCR beta CDR3 regions from RNA transcripts. TCR CDR3 regions were first amplified by RT-PCR with HTBI primers. TCRdb itself ran the multiplex PCR reads through MiXCR, one entry per CDR3 protein. The data hold fewer than 450,000 distinct CDR3 sequences, with more than 13% observed a single time. The source material was blood. The receptors stem from a man in his forties or fifties with Graves' ophthalmopathy.

This clonotype was counted between two and nine times. This chain links TRBV29-1 with TRBJ1-2; D uncertain. The V end was cut by 4 bases, the J end by 1 base, with 10 bases between. This CDR3 comprises 13 residues. The V gene's germline CDR1 is SQVTM and CDR2 ANQGSEA. The CDR3 DNA follows: TGCAGCGTTGGTCACTCTTTTAACTATGGCTACACCTTC. This sequence encodes CSVGHSFNYGYTF.

The table lists this clonotype with many counts. The rearrangement joins TRBV3-1 to TRBJ1-6, with 7 bases fitting TRBD1. The germline V gene encodes CDR1 LGHDT and CDR2 YNNKEL (reference sequence). Trimming at V came to 1 base and at J to 10 bases, leaving 1 base not matched to a gene. The CDR3 is 13 residues long. As DNA, the CDR3 is TGTGCCAGCAGCCAAGGGGACAGATCACCCCTCCACTTT. Encoded protein: CASSQGDRSPLHF.

The V and J genes are TRBV10-3 and TRBJ1-5, with no clear D. Germline loops: CDR1 ENHRY, CDR2 SYGVKD. V lost 0 bases, J lost 1 base, and 10 bases lay in between. The CDR3 has 16 residues. The CDR3 loop reads CAISESLSGSNQPQHF. The CDR3, as DNA: TGTGCCATCAGTGAGTCTTTATCCGGGAGCAATCAGCCCCAGCATTTT.

This clonotype was recorded at least ten times. The CDR3 sequence: CASSPRGGSGRQQFF. CDR3 in DNA: TGTGCCAGCAGCCCCCGAGGGGGGAGCGGGAGACAGCAGTTCTTC. The chain couples TRBV14 to TRBJ2-1, with 8 bases that match TRBD2. The CDR3 length is 15 residues. The V segment lost 4 bases and the J segment 11 bases; nucleotides outside the gene matches: 13. The germline V gene encodes CDR1 SGHDN and CDR2 FVKESK. Complete variable domain (other parts from reference TRBV14 and TRBJ2-1): EAGVTQFPSHSVIEKGQTVTLRCDPISGHDNLYWYRRVMGKEIKFLLHFVKESKQDESGMPNNRFLAERTGGTYSTLKVQPAELEDSGVYFCASSPRGGSGRQQFFGPGTRLTVL.